This T cell receptor beta chain was obtained from a study of blood T cell repertoires in COVID-19. The protocol was immunoSEQ multiplex PCR, while the TCRdb copy is restricted to in-frame clones and leaves out a portion. The sample lists about 270,000 clones; about 87% were seen once. This clone was found once. The V gene lost 5 bases and the J gene lost 14 bases, with 15 bases spanning the gap. This CDR3 spans 12 amino acids. The sequencing sample was made of PBMCs or T cells enriched from blood (not recorded which). This TCR was sampled from a woman aged 45-60 years who had recovered from COVID-19. The rearrangement uses TRBV12-3 or TRBV12-4 and TRBJ1-4; D might be TRBD1 (6 bases). CDR3 coding DNA: TGTGCCAGCAGTATGAACACAAGGGGGCTGTTTTTT. Translation: CASSMNTRGLFF.